The TCR beta chain described here comes from a study of cytomegalovirus exposure and HLA in healthy donors. Use of 60 Vbeta and 13 Jbeta primers characterized the PCR. The data were produced by immunoSEQ multiplex PCR, yet TCRdb's version contains in-frame clones alone and is incomplete. The sample includes around 99,000 clones, about 60% of them seen just once. A few counts support this clone. The CDR3 runs 14 residues. Germline assignment: CDR1 SGHNT and CDR2 YYREEE (reference sequence). V was clipped by 4 bases and J by 10 bases; unmatched bases: 13. The sequenced sample was PBMCs. This TCR derives from a woman aged 25 to 39 in good health and CMV-seronegative. The chain employs TRBV5-4 and TRBJ1-2; TRBD1 matches 7 bases. The CDR3 spells CASSLFGTEAFYTF. Written as DNA, the CDR3 is TGTGCCAGCAGCCTCTTCGGGACAGAGGCTTTCTACACCTTC.